Below, 4 T cell receptor beta chains from the same sample are listed, as sequenced in a study of long-term antiretroviral therapy in people with HIV. The run of the v3.0 immunoSEQ assay was at survey level. TCRdb's table, derived via immunoSEQ multiplex PCR, lists solely in-frame clones and lacks some. The sample shows 25,000 to 35,000 clones, around 85% of them seen only once. This specimen was unsorted PBMCs, taken 0.8 years before starting antiretroviral therapy. Receptors originate from a man in his late teens or twenties with HIV.

The V and J genes are TRBV11-2 and TRBJ2-5; D is perhaps TRBD2 (6 bases). This CDR3 region has 12 residues. V shed 5 bases and J shed 3 bases, with 7 bases lying between them. Germline CDR1 SGHAT, CDR2 FQNNGV. The CDR3 bases are TGTGCCAGCAGCCCGGGGGAAGAGACCCAGTACTTC. It codes for CASSPGEETQYF.

This clone has only one observation. V usage is TRBV7-2 and J usage is TRBJ2-3; D gene uncertain. The V and J ends lost 1 base and 2 bases respectively, with 13 bases between them. Per the germline V gene, CDR1 is SGHTA and CDR2 is FQGNSA. The CDR3 contains 16 residues. This CDR3 is CASSLVGGILTDTQYF. CDR3 DNA sequence: TGTGCCAGCAGCTTAGTGGGCGGCATCCTCACAGATACGCAGTATTTT.

The J gene is TRBJ1-3, the V gene TRBV9; possible D gene TRBD1, 5 bases. The CDR3 has 16 amino acids. V lost 4 bases to trimming and J lost 0 bases, with 14 bases between them. Germline CDR1 SGDLS, CDR2 YYNGEE. CDR3 in amino acids: CASSPRDGNSGNTIYF. Here the CDR3 DNA reads TGTGCCAGCAGCCCCCGGGACGGAAACTCTGGAAACACCATATATTTT.

This chain joins TRBV5-1 and TRBJ2-7; D is uncertain. Trimming left V 5 bases short and J 3 bases short, with 15 bases between. The CDR3 totals 14 residues. From germline, CDR1 is SGHRS and CDR2 YFSETQ. DNA for the CDR3: TGCGCCAGCAGTGTATCGGGCGTGCGCTACGAGCAGTACTTC. Translation: CASSVSGVRYEQYF.